This paragraph covers one T cell receptor beta chain sequence. This sample was taken from a study of blood T cell repertoires in COVID-19. As for the study in general: From the United States, Italy and Spain came samples of acute and convalescent COVID-19. In each case, the material was cDNA or gDNA derived from T cells, B-cell-depleted T cells, or PBMCs.

Under the authors' procedure: Using reference gene primer amplification, nucleated cell counts were estimated. TCRdb's table, derived via immunoSEQ multiplex PCR, lists solely in-frame clones and lacks some. V and J calls plus clone size are reproduced from that table; the DNA served to infer D and trimming. The sample lists some 290,000 clones, approximately 87% seen once, with 4.6% in the top ten. The sequenced sample consisted of peripheral blood. This sequence originates from a man in his sixties who had recovered from COVID-19.

The CDR3 nucleotides are TGTGCCAGCAGGAGGGGACAGGGTTCGAAAGAGACCCAGTACTTC. Translation: CASRRGQGSKETQYF. The rearrangement links TRBV2 to TRBJ2-5; TRBD1 agrees at 9 bases. The germline gives CDR1 SNHLY, CDR2 FYNNEI. The CDR3 is made up of 15 amino acids. The J segment lost 3 bases and the V segment lost 6 bases, leaving 8 bases of the junction unmatched. The full variable domain, rest sourced from reference TRBV2 and TRBJ2-5, is EPEVTQTPSHQVTQMGQEVILRCVPISNHLYFYWYRQILGQKVEFLVSFYNNEISEKSEIFDDQFSVERPDGSNFTLKIRSTKLEDSAMYFCASRRGQGSKETQYFGPGTRLLVL.